One and the same sample provided the 2 T cell receptor beta chains below, sequenced in a study of quantifying T cell responses using KT2 cells. Study details: TCR alpha and beta constant-region primers primed reverse transcription of RNA.

An oligo carrying a UMI was ligated to the cDNA 3' end. The first PCR ran approximately 4 cycles with an equimolar RC1.1 and RC1.2 beta primer mix. TCRdb processed the UMI-ligation and nested PCR reads anew with MiXCR; each CDR3 protein has one entry. Of approximately 41,000 distinct CDR3 sequences in the sample, around 15% were seen once. Sequenced: PBMCs spiked with cells of the T cell clone KT2. Source of these receptors: a human donor.

This rearrangement joins TRBV5-1 to TRBJ2-1, with a possible D match to TRBD2 (6 bases). Trimming removed 4 bases at V and 0 bases at J, with 11 bases between. This CDR3 region has 15 residues. Germline CDR1 and CDR2: SGHRS and YFSETQ. The CDR3 bases are TGCGCCAGCAGCCAGAGCGGGTTCTCCTACAATGAGCAGTTCTTC. Translation: CASSQSGFSYNEQFF.

The genes are TRBV12-3 or TRBV12-4 and TRBJ1-1; D uncertain. This CDR3 has 12 amino acids. V lost 7 bases and J lost 2, with 8 bases in between. CDR3 amino acids: CASTDVNTEAFF. The CDR3 coding sequence is TGTGCCAGCACGGATGTTAACACTGAAGCTTTCTTT.